This record concerns one T cell receptor (beta chain) sequence. The trim removed 4 bases at V and 8 bases at J, leaving 10 bases unmatched. This CDR3 is built from 17 residues. The germline gives CDR1 KGHSH, CDR2 LQKENI. These data come from a study of control samples from healthy donors and cancer patients. Data came from immunoSEQ multiplex PCR; TCRdb stores just in-frame clones and leaves some out. The repertoire holds some 220,000 clones, with 85% to 95% as singletons. The sequencing input was blood. V usage is TRBV18 and J usage is TRBJ2-1, with 14 nucleotides matching TRBD2. The receptor comes from a middle-aged man in good health. The CDR3 coding sequence is TGTGCCAGCTCACTTGCTCGGGGACTAGCGGGGGACTATGAGCAGTTCTTC. It specifies CASSLARGLAGDYEQFF. The full variable domain, in which reference TRBV18 and TRBJ2-1 provide the parts outside the CDR3, is NAGVMQNPRHLVRRRGQEARLRCSPMKGHSHVYWYRQLPEEGLKFMVYLQKENIIDESGMPKERFSAEFPKEGPSILRIQQVVRGDSAAYFCASSLARGLAGDYEQFFGPGTRLTVL.